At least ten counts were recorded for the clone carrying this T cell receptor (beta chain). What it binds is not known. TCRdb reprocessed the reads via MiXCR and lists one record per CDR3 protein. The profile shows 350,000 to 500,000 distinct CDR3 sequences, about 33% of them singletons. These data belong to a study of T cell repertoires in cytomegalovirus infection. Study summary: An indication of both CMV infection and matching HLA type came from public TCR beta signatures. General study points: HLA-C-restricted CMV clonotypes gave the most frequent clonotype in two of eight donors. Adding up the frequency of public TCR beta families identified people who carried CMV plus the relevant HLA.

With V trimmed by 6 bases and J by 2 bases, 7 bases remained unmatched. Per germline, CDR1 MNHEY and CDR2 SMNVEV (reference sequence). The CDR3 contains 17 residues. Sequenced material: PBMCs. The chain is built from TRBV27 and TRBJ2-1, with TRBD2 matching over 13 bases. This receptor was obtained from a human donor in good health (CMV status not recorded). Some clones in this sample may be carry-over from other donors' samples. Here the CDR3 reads CASSPPGLAGTYNEQFF. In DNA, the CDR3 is TGTGCCAGCAGCCCGCCGGGACTAGCGGGGACCTACAATGAGCAGTTCTTC.